A selection of T cell receptor beta chains follows, all from one sample in a study of post-analysis software for immune sequencing data. One entry per CDR3 protein, called by TCRdb with MiXCR from the PCR reads. This table holds around 200,000 distinct CDR3 sequences, approximately 30% found once. Sample: blood. The receptors derive from a girl between 2 and 17 years old with multiple sclerosis. CDR3s include the opening cysteine and the closing phenylalanine or tryptophan. The order of the fields is J gene, clone size, V gene, CDR3 length, CDR3 protein. The size entry is marked missing in some rows and otherwise reads once, few, many or a size class.

TRBJ2-4	few	TRBV6-2/TRBV6-3	15	CASQTRPGGGNIQYF
TRBJ2-5	many	TRBV5-8	17	CASSPGLAGGTRETQYF
TRBJ1-2	.	TRBV12-3/TRBV12-4	15	CASSLIQRGDYGYTF
TRBJ2-7	many	TRBV6-5	15	CASSYRGRNGYEQYF
TRBJ1-5	few	TRBV14	17	CASSQDGDRGSNQPQHF
TRBJ1-4	few	TRBV20-1	12	CSVGGANEKLFF
TRBJ2-1	many	TRBV29-1	12	CSAEGQAIEQFF
TRBJ1-2	.	TRBV13	12	CASSVGNYGYTF
TRBJ2-7	many	TRBV20-1	17	CSARKTSGRASYYEQYF
TRBJ1-1	.	TRBV24-1	14	CATGDPTRDTEAFF
TRBJ2-1	few	TRBV4-2	16	CASSQDGTSGRSEQFF
TRBJ2-7	many	TRBV5-1	16	CASSRTSGGASYEQYF
TRBJ1-2	.	TRBV12-3/TRBV12-4	12	CASSLTQGGYTF
TRBJ2-5	.	TRBV5-1	13	CASTDEGQETQYF
TRBJ2-3	many	TRBV28	12	CASRSSTDTQYF
TRBJ2-1	many	TRBV27	17	CASSLLGLPKIYNEQFF
TRBJ2-7	.	TRBV12-3/TRBV12-4	13	CASSLALSYEQYF
TRBJ1-5	.	TRBV4-1	14	CASSQGGTDQPQHF
TRBJ2-5	few	TRBV3-1	14	CASSQDLGGETQYF
TRBJ2-1	many	TRBV7-2	16	CASSLTGPRSYNEQFF
TRBJ2-5	.	TRBV7-2	15	CASSLRWSPQETQYF
TRBJ2-4	medium-sized	TRBV18	15	CASSPPSAGPNIQYF
TRBJ1-2	few	TRBV18	15	CASSPPVGANYGYTF
TRBJ2-5	few	TRBV13	16	CASSFEGQREFETQYF
TRBJ2-1	few	TRBV4-1	14	CASSLAGQPNRQFF
TRBJ2-5	.	TRBV19	12	CASSRKGGIQYF
TRBJ2-7	.	TRBV7-9	15	CASTEPGQGAYEQYF
TRBJ1-2	many	TRBV29-1	14	CSVQNRGPVYGYTF
TRBJ2-7	many	TRBV20-1	15	CSARTGLRSSYEQYF
TRBJ2-1	.	TRBV5-1	16	CASSPVGITPYNEQFF
TRBJ1-1	.	TRBV6-6	14	CASSYKFSNTEAFF
TRBJ1-5	.	TRBV12-3/TRBV12-4	13	CASSYGSNQPQHF
.	.	TRBV18	14	CASSTGQGEDEQYF
TRBJ1-5	.	TRBV15	15	CATSRTGYSNQPQHF
TRBJ2-3	.	TRBV5-1	15	CASSSGGRKADTQYF
TRBJ1-2	.	TRBV7-9	13	CASGRRTGLGYTF
TRBJ2-7	.	TRBV27	13	CASSIFPTYEQYF
TRBJ2-5	many	TRBV5-1	14	CASSSQGSKRDQYF
TRBJ2-1	many	TRBV27	13	CASRMNRGNEQFF